This TCR beta chain was captured by sequencing in a study of blood T cell repertoires in COVID-19. Study information: Sites in the United States, Italy and Spain provided acute and convalescent COVID-19 samples. Sources were T cells, B-cell-depleted T cells, or PBMCs; the material itself was cDNA or gDNA.

Germline V CDR1 and CDR2: LNHDA, SQIVND (reference sequence). V lost 3 bases, J lost 0 bases, and 13 bases lay in between. CDR3 length: 16 amino acids. Methods used by the authors: Nucleated cell number was recorded as an estimate derived from reference gene primer amplification. Sequenced by immunoSEQ multiplex PCR; TCRdb stores in-frame clones only, minus some. V, J and clone size are those of that table, while D and trimming were read from the DNA. The data contain some 15,000 clones, over 70% of them singletons. The V gene is TRBV19, the J gene TRBJ2-3; maybe TRBD1 (6 bases). Sequencing was done on a sample of peripheral blood. The origin of this receptor is a woman aged 70-85 years with active COVID-19. The CDR3 DNA follows: TGTGCCAGTAGTATGGACAGACAAACCAGCACAGATACGCAGTATTTT. Protein product: CASSMDRQTSTDTQYF. The full variable domain, with the rest looked up from reference TRBV19 and TRBJ2-3, is DGGITQSPKYLFRKEGQNVTLSCEQNLNHDAMYWYRQDPGQGLRLIYYSQIVNDFQKGDIAEGYSVSREKKESFPLTVTSAQKNPTAFYLCASSMDRQTSTDTQYFGPGTRLTVL.